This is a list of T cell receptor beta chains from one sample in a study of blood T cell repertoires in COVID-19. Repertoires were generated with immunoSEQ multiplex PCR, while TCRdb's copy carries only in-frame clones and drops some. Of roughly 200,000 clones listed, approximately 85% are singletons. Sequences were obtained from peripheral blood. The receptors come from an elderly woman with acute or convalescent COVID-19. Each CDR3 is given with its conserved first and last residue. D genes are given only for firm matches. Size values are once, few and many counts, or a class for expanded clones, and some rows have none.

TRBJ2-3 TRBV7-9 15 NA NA CASSLGGAGTDTQYF TGTGCCAGCAGCTTAGGGGGCGCGGGCACAGATACGCAGTATTTT
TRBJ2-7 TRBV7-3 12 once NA CASSLGVGEQYF TGTGCCAGCAGCCTGGGAGTCGGGGAGCAGTACTTC
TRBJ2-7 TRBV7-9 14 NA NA CASSLVEVSYEQYF TGTGCCAGCAGCTTAGTAGAGGTTTCCTACGAGCAGTACTTC
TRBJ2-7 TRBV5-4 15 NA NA CASSPAPETTYEQYF TGTGCCAGCAGCCCTGCCCCGGAGACGACCTACGAGCAGTACTTC
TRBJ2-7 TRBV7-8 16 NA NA CASSYGLTRSSYEQYF TGTGCCAGCAGCTATGGCCTGACTAGGAGCTCCTACGAGCAGTACTTC
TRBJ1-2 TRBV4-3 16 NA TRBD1 CASSQGRGLGNYGYTF TGCGCCAGCAGCCAAGGAAGGGGGCTGGGAAACTATGGCTACACCTTC
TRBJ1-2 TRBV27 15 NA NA CASSLIQGLSYGYTF TGTGCCAGCAGTTTAATACAGGGCCTAAGCTATGGCTACACCTTC
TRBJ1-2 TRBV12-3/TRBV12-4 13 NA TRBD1 CASSPDRVGGYTF TGTGCCAGCAGCCCGGACAGGGTTGGTGGCTACACCTTC
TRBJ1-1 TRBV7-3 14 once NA CASSLMQGDTEAFF TGTGCCAGCAGCTTAATGCAGGGTGACACTGAAGCTTTCTTT
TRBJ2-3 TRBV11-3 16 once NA CASSLRPLARTDTQYF TGTGCCAGCAGCTTGCGACCTCTAGCGCGCACAGATACGCAGTATTTT
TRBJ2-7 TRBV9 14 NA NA CASSVDLRRGEQYF TGTGCCAGCAGCGTAGATCTGAGAAGGGGAGAGCAGTACTTC
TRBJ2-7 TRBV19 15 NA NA CASSMTGGKSYEQYF TGTGCCAGTAGTATGACTGGGGGCAAGTCCTACGAGCAGTACTTC
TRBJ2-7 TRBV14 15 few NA CASSQGFAGTYEQYF TGTGCCAGCAGCCAAGGATTCGCGGGGACCTACGAGCAGTACTTC